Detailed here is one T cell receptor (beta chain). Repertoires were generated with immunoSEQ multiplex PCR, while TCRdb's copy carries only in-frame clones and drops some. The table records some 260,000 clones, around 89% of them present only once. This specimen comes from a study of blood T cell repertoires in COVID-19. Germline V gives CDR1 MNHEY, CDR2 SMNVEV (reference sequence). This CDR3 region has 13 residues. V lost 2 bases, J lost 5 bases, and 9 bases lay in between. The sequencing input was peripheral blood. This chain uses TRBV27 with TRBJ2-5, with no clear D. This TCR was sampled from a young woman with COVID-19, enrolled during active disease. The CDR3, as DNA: TGTGCCAGCAGTTTAACCGGGTGGGAGACCCAGTACTTC. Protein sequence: CASSLTGWETQYF.